The source of this T cell receptor (beta chain) is a study of human thymus T cells. With respect to this clone: The antigen is unknown.

Study results and limitations: Apparent skewing of V and J gene usage characterized both thymic and blood repertoires.

An approximately 0.5-1 mL peripheral blood aliquot was taken intraoperatively from four of eight donors. All available leukocytes, rather than a set cell count, yielded the blood DNA. This CDR3 comprises 14 residues. The V end lost 6 bases, the J end lost 1 base, and 10 bases lay between the germline ends. The germline gives CDR1 MNHNY, CDR2 SVGAGI (reference sequence). The repertoire was sequenced with immunoSEQ multiplex PCR; TCRdb's copy has only in-frame clones and lacks some. The sample has tens of thousands of clones, about 94% seen once. The sample was blood. This TCR derives from a boy younger than two with a congenital heart defect but otherwise immunologically healthy. This rearrangement joins TRBV6-6 to TRBJ1-3; weak D call: TRBD1 (6 bases). CDR3 coding DNA: TGTGCCAGCAGGATACAGGGATCTGGAAACACCATATATTTT. This gives the protein CASRIQGSGNTIYF.